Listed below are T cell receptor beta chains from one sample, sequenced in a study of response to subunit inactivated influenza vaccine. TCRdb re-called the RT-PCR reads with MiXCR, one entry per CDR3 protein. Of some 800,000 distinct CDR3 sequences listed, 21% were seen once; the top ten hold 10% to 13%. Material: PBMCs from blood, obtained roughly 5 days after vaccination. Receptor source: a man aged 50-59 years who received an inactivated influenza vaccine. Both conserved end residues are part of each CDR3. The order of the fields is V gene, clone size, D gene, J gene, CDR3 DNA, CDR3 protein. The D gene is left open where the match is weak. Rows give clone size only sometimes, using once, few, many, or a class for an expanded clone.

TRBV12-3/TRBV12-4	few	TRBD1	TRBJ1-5	TGTGCCAGCAGCATTTTGGGACAGGGGGGCAATCAGCCCCAGCATTTT	CASSILGQGGNQPQHF
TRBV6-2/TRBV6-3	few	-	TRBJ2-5	TGTGCCAGCAGTTATGGTTGGCAAGAGACCCAGTACTTC	CASSYGWQETQYF
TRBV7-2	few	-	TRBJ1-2	TGTGCCAGCAGCCAGACACGCTCTAACTATGGCTACACCTTC	CASSQTRSNYGYTF
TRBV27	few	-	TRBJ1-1	TGTGCCAGCAGTCGCGGCAGGCATAACACTGAAGCTTTCTTT	CASSRGRHNTEAFF
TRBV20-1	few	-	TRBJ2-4	TGCAGTGCTAGTAAGGAGATAGCCAAAAACATTCAGTACTTC	CSASKEIAKNIQYF
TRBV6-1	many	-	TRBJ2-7	TGTGCCAGCAGACCCGATTTCGGGACCGAGCAGTACTTC	CASRPDFGTEQYF
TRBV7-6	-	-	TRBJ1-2	TGTGCCAGCAGCTTCGGCGTTCACTATGGCTACACCTTC	CASSFGVHYGYTF
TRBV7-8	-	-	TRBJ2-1	TGTGCCAGCAGCTTTTTGCGGGACGGGACCTACAATGAGCAGTTCTTC	CASSFLRDGTYNEQFF
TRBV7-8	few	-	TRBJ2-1	TGTGCCAGCAGCTTCGGACGCGGGGAGCAGTTCTTC	CASSFGRGEQFF
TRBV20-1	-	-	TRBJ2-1	TGCAGTGCTAGTGCTAGCGAGTACAATGAGCAGTTCTTC	CSASASEYNEQFF
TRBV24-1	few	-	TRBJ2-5	TGTGCCACCAGTGAAGGAACAGGGATTGCGGAGACCCAGTACTTC	CATSEGTGIAETQYF
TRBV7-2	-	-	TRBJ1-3	TGTGCCAGCAGCCCGGGCGGGGGGGTTGGAAACACCATATATTTT	CASSPGGGVGNTIYF
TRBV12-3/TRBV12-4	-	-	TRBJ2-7	TGTGCCAGCAGTTTAGCGCCGGGTCTTAACTACGAGCAGTACTTC	CASSLAPGLNYEQYF
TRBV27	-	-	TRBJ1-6	TGTGCCAGCAGTTTCCCAACCGAGGGTTCACCCCTCCACTTT	CASSFPTEGSPLHF
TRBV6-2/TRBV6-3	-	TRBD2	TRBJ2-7	TGTGCCAGCAGACAACTAGCGGCCTTCTCCTACGAGCAGTACTTC	CASRQLAAFSYEQYF
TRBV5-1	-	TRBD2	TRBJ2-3	TGCGCCAGCAGCTTGGGGACTAGCGGGGCCACAGGCACAGATACGCAGTATTTT	CASSLGTSGATGTDTQYF
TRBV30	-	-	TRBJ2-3	TGTGCCTGGAGTCCAGCAGATACGCAGTATTTT	CAWSPADTQYF
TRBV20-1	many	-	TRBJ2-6	TGCAGTGCTAGAGGAGTGTCTGGGGCCAACGTCCTGACTTTC	CSARGVSGANVLTF
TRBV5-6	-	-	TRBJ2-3	TGTGCCAGCAGCTTGGCCGGCCAGTTCACAGATACGCAGTATTTT	CASSLAGQFTDTQYF
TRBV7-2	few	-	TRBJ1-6	TGTGCCAGCGGTAGGGGAGGGAGGAATTCACCCCTCCACTTT	CASGRGGRNSPLHF
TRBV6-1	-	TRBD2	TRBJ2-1	TGTGCCAGCAGTGAATTGGGCGGGGGACAGTTCTTC	CASSELGGGQFF
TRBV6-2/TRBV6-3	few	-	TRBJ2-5	TGTGCCAGCAGTAGGACCTCTGGGGCTTACGCAGAGACCCAGTACTTC	CASSRTSGAYAETQYF
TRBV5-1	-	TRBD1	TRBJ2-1	TGCGCCAGCAGCTTGGGAGGTACAGGGGGGTCCTACAATGAGCAGTTCTTC	CASSLGGTGGSYNEQFF
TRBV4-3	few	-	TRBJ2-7	TGCGCCAGCAGCCAAGGCATTCCGACTAGCAGGGGGTACGAGCAGTACTTC	CASSQGIPTSRGYEQYF
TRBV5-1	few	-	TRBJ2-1	TGCGCCAGCAGCTTGGTAGGTAGCGAGAGGAATGAGCAGTTCTTC	CASSLVGSERNEQFF
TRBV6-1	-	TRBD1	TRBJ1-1	TGTGCCAGCAGTAGGCGACAGGGTTTTACTGAAGCTTTCTTT	CASSRRQGFTEAFF
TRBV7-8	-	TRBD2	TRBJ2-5	TGTGCCAGCAGCTTAGGGACTAGCGGGGGTCCGTACCAAGAGACCCAGTACTTC	CASSLGTSGGPYQETQYF
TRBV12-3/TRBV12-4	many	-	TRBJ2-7	TGTGCCAGCAGTTTTGGCGCGTCCTACGAGCAGTACTTC	CASSFGASYEQYF
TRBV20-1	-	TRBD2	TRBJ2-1	TGCAGTGCTAGAGGGGCACTAGCGGGAGAGAACTCCTACAATGAGCAGTTCTTC	CSARGALAGENSYNEQFF
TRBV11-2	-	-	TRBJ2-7	TGTGCCAGCAGCTTAGGCAGGAGCGAGCAGTACTTC	CASSLGRSEQYF
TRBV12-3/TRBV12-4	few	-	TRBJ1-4	TGTGCCAGCAGCTACAGGGATGAAAAACTGTTTTTT	CASSYRDEKLFF
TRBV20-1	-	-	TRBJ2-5	TGCAGTGCAAGGGCCCGACAAGAGACCCAGTACTTC	CSARARQETQYF
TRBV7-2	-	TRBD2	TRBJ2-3	TGTGCCAGCAGCTTAGCCGGAGGGACTAGCGGGCAGTATTTT	CASSLAGGTSGQYF
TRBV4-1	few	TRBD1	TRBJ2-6	TGCGCCAGCAGCCAAGGGACAGGGGCCGGGGCCAACGTCCTGACTTTC	CASSQGTGAGANVLTF
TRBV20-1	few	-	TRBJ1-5	TGCAGTGCTAGAGCTGCCACCCCGGACATCTTTTATAGCAATCAGCCCCAGCATTTT	CSARAATPDIFYSNQPQHF
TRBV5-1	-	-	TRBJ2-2	TGCGCCAGCAGCTTGGCCTTCCCAACCGGGGAGCTGTTTTTT	CASSLAFPTGELFF
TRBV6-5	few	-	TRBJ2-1	TGTGCCAGCAGTTACTCTGGGGGACGCCTGGATGAGCAGTTCTTC	CASSYSGGRLDEQFF
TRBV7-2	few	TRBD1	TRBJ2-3	TGTGCCAGCAGATCCCGGGACAGTAGCATTAATACGCAGTATTTT	CASRSRDSSINTQYF
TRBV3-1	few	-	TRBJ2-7	TGTGCCAGCAGCCAAGAGACCAGGCGGCAGTACTTC	CASSQETRRQYF
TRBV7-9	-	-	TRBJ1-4	TGTGCCACCCTACGCGGGGAAGGTGAAAAACTGTTTTTT	CATLRGEGEKLFF
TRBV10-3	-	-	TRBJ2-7	TGTGCCATCAGTGTTGAAGGTGATGAGCAGTACTTC	CAISVEGDEQYF
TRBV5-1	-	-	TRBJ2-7	TGCGCCAGCAGCCCCAGGACCGACGGACCCTCCTACGAGCAGTACTTC	CASSPRTDGPSYEQYF
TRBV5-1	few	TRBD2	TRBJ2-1	TGCGCCAGCAGCTTGGCCGGGACTAGCGGGGGTCTCAATGAGCAGTTCTTC	CASSLAGTSGGLNEQFF
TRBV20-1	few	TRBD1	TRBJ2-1	TGCAGTGCTAGAGCCGGGACAGGGACCTACAATGAGCAGTTCTTC	CSARAGTGTYNEQFF
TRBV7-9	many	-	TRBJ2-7	TGTGCCAGCAGCCCAGGGTTAGGGGAGCAGTACTTC	CASSPGLGEQYF
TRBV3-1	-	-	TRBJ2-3	TGTGCCAGCAGCCCATCGATGCCGGATACGCAGTATTTT	CASSPSMPDTQYF
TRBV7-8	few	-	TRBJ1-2	TGTGCCAGCACCCCGGGATTTAACTATGGCTACACCTTC	CASTPGFNYGYTF
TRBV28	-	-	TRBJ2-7	TGTGCCAGCCGCGGCGGTGGTGGGCTGGCGGTGGAGGAGCAGTACTTC	CASRGGGGLAVEEQYF
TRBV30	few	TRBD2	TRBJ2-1	TGTGCCTGGAGCAGACCTAGCGGGGGGGCCTACAATGAGCAGTTCTTC	CAWSRPSGGAYNEQFF
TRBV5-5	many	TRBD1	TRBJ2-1	TGTGCCAGCAGCACGAGGGGACAGGGCGCAAATGAGCAGTTCTTC	CASSTRGQGANEQFF
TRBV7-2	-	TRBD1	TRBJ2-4	TGTGCCAGCAGCCCAGGGACAGGACTAGCCAAAAACATTCAGTACTTC	CASSPGTGLAKNIQYF
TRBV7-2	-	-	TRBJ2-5	TGTGCCAGCAGCTTAGGCGATGGTGGGACCCAGTACTTC	CASSLGDGGTQYF
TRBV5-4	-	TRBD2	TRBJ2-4	TGTGCCAGCAGCTCCGGGGGGGGGCAGGCCAAAAACATTCAGTACTTC	CASSSGGGQAKNIQYF
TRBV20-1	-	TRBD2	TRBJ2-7	TGCAGTCCCGGGACTAGCGTCCACGAGCAGTACTTC	CSPGTSVHEQYF
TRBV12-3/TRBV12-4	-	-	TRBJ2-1	TGTGCCAGCAGTCTCAGGGGTAGCAGCAATGAGCAGTTCTTC	CASSLRGSSNEQFF
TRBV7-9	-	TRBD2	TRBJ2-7	TGTGCCAGCAGCTTAGTGTCTAGCGGTTGGGACTACGAGCAGTACTTC	CASSLVSSGWDYEQYF
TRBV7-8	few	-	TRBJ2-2	TGTGCCAGCAGGCAGGGGCCAGGGACCGGGGAGCTGTTTTTT	CASRQGPGTGELFF
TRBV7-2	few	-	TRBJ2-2	TGTGCCAGCAGCTTACTTAGCGTGAACACCGGGGAGCTGTTTTTT	CASSLLSVNTGELFF
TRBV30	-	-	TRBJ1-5	TGTGCCTGGAGTACTCGGAGGAGCAATCAGCCCCAGCATTTT	CAWSTRRSNQPQHF
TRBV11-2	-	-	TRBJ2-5	TGTGCCAGCAGGCCAGGAGCGGATCATTATGGGGAGACCCAGTACTTC	CASRPGADHYGETQYF